This is a list of T cell receptor beta chains from one sample in a study of T cells in Graves' hyperthyroidism and ophthalmopathy. TCRdb itself ran the multiplex PCR reads through MiXCR, one entry per CDR3 protein. The sample has about 410,000 distinct CDR3 sequences; roughly 14% are singletons. The material sequenced was blood. Receptor source: a man younger than 35 with Graves' ophthalmopathy. The conserved cysteine and the conserved F or W are not part of the CDR3 here.

J: TRBJ2-7
V: TRBV5-1
CDR3: ASSLGRSMEEQY

J: TRBJ2-5
V: TRBV7-2
CDR3: ASSLGEYQETQY

J: TRBJ2-6
V: TRBV12-3/TRBV12-4
CDR3: ASRGGTGANVLT

J: TRBJ1-2
V: TRBV29-1
CDR3: SVPGTVPSSYYGYT

J: TRBJ2-3
V: TRBV4-1
CDR3: ASSRVGVSADTQY

J: TRBJ1-4
V: TRBV5-1
CDR3: ASSLVDATNEKLF

J: TRBJ2-7
V: TRBV28
CDR3: ASSWDTPYEQY

J: TRBJ2-7
V: TRBV20-1
CDR3: SASSRTGGSYEQY

J: TRBJ1-1
V: TRBV5-8
CDR3: ASSLASNSMNTEAF

J: TRBJ1-4
V: TRBV24-1
CDR3: ATSRSGNEKLF

J: TRBJ1-2
V: TRBV27
CDR3: ASSSPGTGYGYT

J: TRBJ2-3
V: TRBV7-3
CDR3: ASSLRWQHTDTQY

J: TRBJ1-2
V: TRBV20-1
CDR3: SAIPRHGYGYT

J: TRBJ1-4
V: TRBV11-2
CDR3: ASSLDPWTGSEKLF

J: TRBJ2-5
V: TRBV7-9
CDR3: TSRRGGAQETQY

J: TRBJ2-3
V: TRBV10-3
CDR3: AISEDTPTDTQY

J: TRBJ1-4
V: TRBV27
CDR3: ASSSTQIEKLF

J: TRBJ1-5
V: TRBV19
CDR3: ASSISGEGNQPQH

J: TRBJ2-1
V: TRBV28
CDR3: ASRRTSGGVNEQF

J: TRBJ1-6
V: TRBV11-2
CDR3: ASSLGTGDSPLH

J: TRBJ1-1
V: TRBV29-1
CDR3: SVGEGNTEAF

J: TRBJ1-2
V: TRBV6-6
CDR3: ASSYSWGQGGGYT

J: TRBJ2-7
V: TRBV19
CDR3: ASSPRRDGSYEQY

J: TRBJ1-1
V: TRBV19
CDR3: ASSIRYRGAF

J: TRBJ2-2
V: TRBV5-1
CDR3: ASSPSALAGELF

J: TRBJ2-1
V: TRBV29-1
CDR3: SVLAGAANEQF

J: TRBJ2-1
V: TRBV20-1
CDR3: SATPGTSGDNEQF

J: TRBJ2-5
V: TRBV11-3
CDR3: ASSPPRLAGETQY

J: TRBJ2-3
V: TRBV12-3/TRBV12-4
CDR3: ASSLNPFLTREASTDTQY

J: TRBJ2-1
V: TRBV18
CDR3: ASSPGVGEQF

J: TRBJ2-3
V: TRBV24-1
CDR3: ATSDRTSLTDTQY

J: TRBJ2-7
V: TRBV5-1
CDR3: ASPETSSHEQY

J: TRBJ2-3
V: TRBV12-3/TRBV12-4
CDR3: ASRPRETTDTQY

J: TRBJ2-7
V: TRBV6-1
CDR3: ASSWSSVTYEQY

J: TRBJ2-1
V: TRBV27
CDR3: ASSLSRGNEQF

J: TRBJ2-7
V: TRBV11-2
CDR3: ASSLGAGLAGGYTYEQY

J: TRBJ1-1
V: TRBV27
CDR3: ASTPGTGEGTEAF

J: TRBJ1-3
V: TRBV9
CDR3: ASSSQIGGAGNTIY

J: TRBJ2-5
V: TRBV6-2/TRBV6-3
CDR3: ASSSRRSGQETQY

J: TRBJ2-7
V: TRBV6-6
CDR3: ASSYSTSGAYEQY

J: TRBJ1-6
V: TRBV12-3/TRBV12-4
CDR3: ASSLTSGNSPLH